This is a list of T cell receptor beta chains from one sample in a study of T cell responses to AZD1222 COVID-19 vaccine. The repertoire was sequenced with immunoSEQ multiplex PCR; TCRdb's copy has only in-frame clones and lacks some. The table shows 150,000 to 200,000 clones, with about 90% occurring only once. The sample was peripheral blood, taken 28 days after the second AZD1222 dose. The receptors stem from an adult who received the AZD1222 COVID-19 vaccine. CDR3s include the opening cysteine and the closing phenylalanine or tryptophan. Fields, in order: D gene, V gene, clone size, J gene, CDR3 protein, CDR3 DNA. The D gene is left open where the match is weak. Expanded clones get a size class; other rows say once, few or many, or leave the size out.

NA	TRBV6-1	NA	TRBJ2-2	CASRNHILPGELFF	TGTGCCAGCAGGAACCATATTTTGCCCGGGGAGCTGTTTTTT
NA	TRBV9	once	TRBJ2-2	CASSVDRMNTGELFF	TGTGCCAGCAGCGTAGACAGGATGAACACCGGGGAGCTGTTTTTT
TRBD1	TRBV5-1	NA	TRBJ1-2	CASSGDRGDGYTF	TGCGCCAGCAGTGGGGACAGGGGAGATGGCTACACCTTC
NA	TRBV19	once	TRBJ2-7	CASRKNRDLTYEQYF	TGTGCCAGTAGGAAAAACAGGGACCTAACCTACGAGCAGTACTTC
NA	TRBV3-1/TRBV3-2	NA	TRBJ1-3	CASSPPWDSGNTIYF	TGTGCCAGCAGCCCCCCATGGGACTCTGGAAACACCATATATTTT
TRBD1	TRBV4-1	NA	TRBJ1-1	CASSQGQGAGSTEAFF	TGCGCCAGCAGCCAGGGACAGGGGGCTGGATCCACTGAAGCTTTCTTT
NA	TRBV6-1	NA	TRBJ2-4	CASSEMGINLAKNIQYF	TGTGCCAGCAGTGAAATGGGGATAAACTTAGCCAAAAACATTCAGTACTTC
NA	TRBV7-2	many	TRBJ1-2	CASSPPTINYGYTF	TGTGCCAGCAGCCCACCGACAATTAACTATGGCTACACCTTC
NA	TRBV5-1	once	TRBJ2-1	CASSYPLGRPRDNEQFF	TGCGCCAGCAGCTACCCATTAGGAAGACCCCGCGACAATGAGCAGTTCTTC
TRBD2	TRBV2	once	TRBJ2-5	CASRRGSQETQYF	TGTGCCAGCAGGCGGGGGTCCCAAGAGACCCAGTACTTC
NA	TRBV25-1	NA	TRBJ1-6	CASSEGANSPLHF	TGTGCCAGCAGTGAGGGGGCTAATTCACCCCTCCACTTT
TRBD1	TRBV10-3	once	TRBJ1-6	CAINVDRGSSPLHF	TGTGCCATCAATGTTGACAGGGGATCGTCACCCCTCCACTTT
NA	TRBV25-1	few	TRBJ1-2	CASSAPNRANYGYTF	TGTGCCAGCAGTGCCCCGAACAGAGCTAACTATGGCTACACCTTC
TRBD1	TRBV15	NA	TRBJ2-7	CATSRGQGRGEYSYEQYF	TGTGCCACCAGCCGAGGACAGGGAAGGGGGGAGTACTCCTACGAGCAGTACTTC
TRBD1	TRBV6-5	NA	TRBJ1-1	CASRQDRTNTEAFF	TGTGCCAGCAGACAGGACAGGACGAACACTGAAGCTTTCTTT
NA	TRBV29-1	NA	TRBJ1-4	CSAAWGAREKLFF	TGCAGCGCCGCGTGGGGGGCGCGCGAAAAACTGTTTTTT
TRBD2	TRBV7-3	NA	TRBJ2-6	CASSFGTSSSVLTF	TGTGCCAGCAGCTTCGGGACTAGTTCTTCCGTCCTGACTTTC
NA	TRBV11-2	few	TRBJ2-7	CASSLVGVEYYEQYF	TGTGCCAGCAGCTTAGTGGGGGTTGAATACTACGAGCAGTACTTC
NA	TRBV19	NA	TRBJ1-2	CASSISSRGANYGYTF	TGTGCCAGTAGTATTTCGAGTCGAGGAGCTAACTATGGCTACACCTTC
NA	TRBV12-3/TRBV12-4	few	TRBJ2-1	CASSQNRWNEQFF	TGTGCCAGCAGTCAAAATAGGTGGAATGAGCAGTTCTTC
NA	TRBV19	once	TRBJ2-7	CASSIGGQARSYEQYF	TGTGCCAGTAGTATAGGTGGGCAGGCAAGGTCCTACGAGCAGTACTTC
NA	TRBV24-1	NA	TRBJ1-1	CATSAPYRPRGRNTEAFF	TGTGCCACCAGTGCCCCCTATCGTCCGCGGGGTCGGAACACTGAAGCTTTCTTT
NA	TRBV28	few	TRBJ1-4	CASSLMSGRTNEKLFF	TGTGCCAGCAGTTTAATGTCGGGGAGGACTAATGAAAAACTGTTTTTT
TRBD2	TRBV19	NA	TRBJ2-7	CASSIFQRGAAFSYEQYF	TGTGCCAGTAGTATATTCCAGCGGGGGGCCGCGTTTTCCTACGAGCAGTACTTC
TRBD1	TRBV28	NA	TRBJ2-7	CASTPLTGGDSYEQYF	TGTGCCAGCACACCGTTGACAGGGGGCGATTCCTACGAGCAGTACTTC
NA	TRBV6-5	NA	TRBJ1-2	CASRPDSQIGGYTF	TGTGCCAGCAGGCCCGACAGTCAGATCGGTGGCTACACCTTC
TRBD1	TRBV10-2	NA	TRBJ2-5	CASSLAQGLIKTQYF	TGCGCCAGCAGCCTAGCACAGGGGTTAATAAAGACCCAGTACTTC
NA	TRBV20-1	NA	TRBJ2-1	CSALKYNEQFF	TGCAGTGCTCTCAAATACAATGAGCAGTTCTTC
NA	TRBV19	NA	TRBJ2-5	CASSIRTLGQETQYF	TGTGCCAGTAGTATACGGACCCTCGGCCAAGAGACCCAGTACTTC
NA	TRBV6-5	NA	TRBJ2-7	CASRTTGSSYEQYF	TGTGCCAGCAGGACCACAGGGAGCTCCTACGAGCAGTACTTC
NA	TRBV29-1	NA	TRBJ1-1	CSVRPGTLNTEAFF	TGCAGCGTAAGACCCGGGACACTGAACACTGAAGCTTTCTTT
TRBD2	TRBV4-1	few	TRBJ2-1	CASSHERLASYNEQFF	TGCGCCAGCAGCCATGAGCGACTAGCTTCCTACAATGAGCAGTTCTTC
NA	TRBV3-1/TRBV3-2	NA	TRBJ2-3	CASSLMGATDTQYF	TGTGCCAGCAGTCTCATGGGGGCTACAGATACGCAGTATTTT
NA	TRBV10-1	NA	TRBJ1-3	CASSDISSGNTIYF	TGCGCCAGCAGTGACATTTCATCTGGAAACACCATATATTTT
NA	TRBV30	NA	TRBJ1-4	CACALGEKLFF	TGTGCCTGCGCCTTGGGTGAAAAACTGTTTTTT
NA	TRBV11-2	NA	TRBJ2-5	CASSLLQETQYF	TGTGCCAGCAGCTTACTGCAAGAGACCCAGTACTTC
TRBD1	TRBV9	NA	TRBJ1-6	CASSTGTGSIPNSPLHF	TGTGCCAGCAGCACCGGGACAGGGTCGATACCGAATTCACCCCTCCACTTT
NA	TRBV9	once	TRBJ2-1	CASSVIGLEQFF	TGTGCCAGCAGCGTCATCGGGCTGGAGCAGTTCTTC
TRBD1	TRBV9	NA	TRBJ1-6	CASSLTTGLESPLHF	TGTGCCAGCAGCTTAACGACAGGGTTAGAGTCACCCCTCCACTTT
TRBD2	TRBV7-6	NA	TRBJ2-7	CASSLAAGGGFEQYF	TGTGCCAGCAGCTTAGCAGCGGGGGGGGGTTTTGAGCAGTACTTC
TRBD1	TRBV18	NA	TRBJ1-1	CASSLNEQGVIAFF	TGTGCCAGCTCACTAAATGAACAGGGGGTGATCGCTTTCTTT
NA	TRBV15	NA	TRBJ1-2	CATSRDPREDYGYTF	TGTGCCACCAGCAGAGATCCCAGGGAGGACTATGGCTACACCTTC
NA	TRBV6-4	NA	TRBJ2-2	CASSEFGAGTASTGELFF	TGTGCCAGCAGTGAGTTTGGGGCCGGGACTGCGAGCACCGGGGAGCTGTTTTTT
NA	TRBV5-5	NA	TRBJ2-2	CASSSGTYNTGELFF	TGTGCCAGCAGCTCCGGGACATATAACACCGGGGAGCTGTTTTTT
NA	TRBV9	NA	TRBJ1-1	CASSPGTSLNTEAFF	TGTGCCAGCAGCCCCGGGACAAGTCTAAACACTGAAGCTTTCTTT
NA	TRBV5-1	NA	TRBJ1-5	CASSLDGSDNQPQHF	TGCGCCAGCAGCTTGGATGGCAGCGATAATCAGCCCCAGCATTTT
TRBD2	TRBV6-5	NA	TRBJ2-7	CASSRGLARVTEQYF	TGTGCCAGCAGTAGAGGACTAGCGCGAGTAACCGAGCAGTACTTC
TRBD1	TRBV19	NA	TRBJ1-6	CASSIGTGSSYNSPLHF	TGTGCCAGTAGTATCGGGACAGGGAGCTCCTATAATTCACCCCTCCACTTT
NA	TRBV27	NA	TRBJ1-1	CASSLSGVWTEAFF	TGTGCCAGCAGTTTATCAGGGGTTTGGACTGAAGCTTTCTTT
TRBD1	TRBV5-4	few	TRBJ1-2	CASSLVGAGGRYTF	TGTGCCAGCAGCTTGGTAGGAGCAGGGGGCCGCTACACCTTC